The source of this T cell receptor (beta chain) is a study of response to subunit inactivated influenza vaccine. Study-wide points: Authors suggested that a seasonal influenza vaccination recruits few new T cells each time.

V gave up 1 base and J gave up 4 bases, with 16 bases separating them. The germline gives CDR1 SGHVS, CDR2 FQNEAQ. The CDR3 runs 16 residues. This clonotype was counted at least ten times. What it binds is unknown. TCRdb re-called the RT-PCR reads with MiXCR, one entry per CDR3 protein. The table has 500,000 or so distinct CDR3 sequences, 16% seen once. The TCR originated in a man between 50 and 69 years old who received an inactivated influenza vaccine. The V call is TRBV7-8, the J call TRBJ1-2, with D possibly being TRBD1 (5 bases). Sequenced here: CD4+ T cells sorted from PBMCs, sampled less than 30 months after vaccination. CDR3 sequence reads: CASSLGGQDGSYGYTF. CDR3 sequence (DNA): TGTGCCAGCAGCTTAGGCGGACAAGACGGCTCCTATGGCTACACCTTC. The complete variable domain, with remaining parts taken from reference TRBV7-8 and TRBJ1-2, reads GAGVSQSPRYKVAKRGQDVALRCDPISGHVSLFWYQQALGQGPEFLTYFQNEAQLDKSGLPSDRFFAERPEGSVSTLKIQRTQQEDSAVYLCASSLGGQDGSYGYTFGSGTRLTVV.